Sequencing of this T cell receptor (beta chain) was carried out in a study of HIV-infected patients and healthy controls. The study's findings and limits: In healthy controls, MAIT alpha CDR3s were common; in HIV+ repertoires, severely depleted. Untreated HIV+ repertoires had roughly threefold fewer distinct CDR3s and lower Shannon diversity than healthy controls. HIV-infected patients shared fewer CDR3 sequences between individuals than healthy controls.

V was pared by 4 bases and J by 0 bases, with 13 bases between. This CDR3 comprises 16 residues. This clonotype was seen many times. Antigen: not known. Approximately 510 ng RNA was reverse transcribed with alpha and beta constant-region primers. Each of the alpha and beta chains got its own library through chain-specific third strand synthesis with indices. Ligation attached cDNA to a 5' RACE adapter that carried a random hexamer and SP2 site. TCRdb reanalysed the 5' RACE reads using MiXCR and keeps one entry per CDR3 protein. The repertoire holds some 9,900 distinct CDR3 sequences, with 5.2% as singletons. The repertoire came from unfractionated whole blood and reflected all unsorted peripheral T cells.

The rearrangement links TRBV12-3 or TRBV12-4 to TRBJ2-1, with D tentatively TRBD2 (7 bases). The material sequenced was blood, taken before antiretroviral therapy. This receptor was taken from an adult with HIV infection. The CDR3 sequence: CASSSGGHRSYNEQFF. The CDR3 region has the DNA TGTGCCAGCAGTTCCGGGGGGCACCGCTCCTACAATGAGCAGTTCTTC.